One and the same sample provided the 3 T cell receptor beta chains below, sequenced in a study of T cell responses to AZD1222 COVID-19 vaccine. TCRdb's copy holds only in-frame clones and misses some; the assay was immunoSEQ multiplex PCR. The table lists around 88,000 clones, nearly 90% of them singletons. This sample comprised peripheral blood, obtained on day 0 of MenACWY control vaccination. The receptors derive from an adult in good health.

The V and J genes are TRBV12-5 and TRBJ1-5; 12 bases are a match to TRBD1. Germline assignment: CDR1 LGHNT and CDR2 FRNRAP. Losses at the gene ends were 6 bases for V and 7 bases for J; bases not matched to a gene: 7. This CDR3 is built from 15 residues. CDR3: CASGHTGTGGQPQHF. Written as DNA, the CDR3 is TGTGCTAGTGGCCATACCGGGACAGGGGGCCAGCCCCAGCATTTT. The full variable domain, completed using reference TRBV12-5 and TRBJ1-5, is DARVTQTPRHKVTEMGQEVTMRCQPILGHNTVFWYRQTMMQGLELLAYFRNRAPLDDSGMPKDRFSAEMPDATLATLKIQPSEPRDSAVYFCASGHTGTGGQPQHFGDGTRLSIL.

This sequence joins TRBV5-5 and TRBJ2-5; 8 bases are shared with TRBD2. Germline V CDR1 and CDR2: SGHKS, YYEKEE (reference sequence). Trimming took 3 bases from V and 4 from J; bases not matched to a gene: 2. The CDR3 is 13 amino acids. The chain's CDR3 is CASSWTSRETQYF. The CDR3 DNA follows: TGTGCCAGCAGCTGGACTAGCAGAGAGACCCAGTACTTC.

This rearrangement joins TRBV3-1 (or the pseudogene TRBV3-2) to TRBJ1-2; the match to TRBD1 covers 9 bases. Per germline, CDR1 LGHDT and CDR2 YNNKEL (reference sequence). The CDR3 loop spans 14 amino acids. J lost 6 bases, V lost 2 bases, and 4 bases had no gene match. The CDR3: CASSQRDRDHGYTF. CDR3 nucleotide sequence: TGTGCCAGCAGCCAACGGGACAGGGACCATGGCTACACCTTC.